These 19 T cell receptor beta chains were all obtained from the same sample, sequenced in a study of blood T cell repertoires in COVID-19. The data were produced by immunoSEQ multiplex PCR, yet TCRdb's version contains in-frame clones alone and is incomplete. Found here are under 250,000 clones, more than 65% of them singletons; the top ten hold about 3.6%. The sample taken for sequencing was peripheral blood. The receptors were sampled from a woman of 80 years or more with acute or convalescent COVID-19.

This rearrangement joins TRBV19 to TRBJ1-1; D is undetermined. Deletions cut 5 bases from V and 5 bases from J, with 12 bases between. The CDR3 totals 13 residues. Per the germline V gene, CDR1 is LNHDA and CDR2 is SQIVND (reference sequence). The CDR3 coding sequence is TGTGCCAGTAGTTTTGGGCGTGATACTGAAGCTTTCTTT. Its translation: CASSFGRDTEAFF.

The V and J genes are TRBV30 and TRBJ1-5; D perhaps matches TRBD1 (5 bases). Germline CDR1 is GTSNPN and CDR2 is SVGIG (reference sequence). The CDR3 is 13 amino acids. Trimming removed 4 bases at V and 5 bases at J, with 12 bases between. The DNA of the CDR3 is TGTGCCTGGACGGAGGGGTACGATCAGCCCCAGCATTTT. Amino acid sequence: CAWTEGYDQPQHF.

V and J are TRBV6-5 and TRBJ1-6, with no clear D. V shed 5 bases and J shed 10 bases, with 15 bases lying between them. The V gene's germline CDR1 is MNHEY and CDR2 SVGAGI. This CDR3 is built from 14 residues. Here the CDR3 reads CASSPTLRRSPLHF. The DNA of the CDR3 is TGTGCCAGCAGTCCGACCCTTAGGAGATCACCCCTCCACTTT.

The chain combines TRBV9 with TRBJ2-1, with 10 positions matching TRBD2. CDR1 and CDR2 (germline): SGDLS, YYNGEE. With V trimmed by 1 base and J by 8 bases, 3 bases remained unmatched. The CDR3 sequence is 14 residues long. CDR3 sequence: CASSVTSGVYEQFF. The CDR3 DNA reads as TGTGCCAGCAGCGTAACTAGCGGGGTCTATGAGCAGTTCTTC.

CDR3 bases: TGCGCCAGCAGCCAGGCCGGGACAGGGAATAGTATTGAGCAGTTCTTC. This gives the protein CASSQAGTGNSIEQFF. J is TRBJ2-1 and V is TRBV4-1; TRBD1 matches at 9 bases. V lost 3 bases, J lost 9 bases, and 12 bases stayed unmatched. This CDR3 contains 16 residues. The germline V gene encodes CDR1 MGHRA and CDR2 YSYEKL.

This clone showed up just once. This chain joins TRBV6-5 and TRBJ1-1; D perhaps matches TRBD1 (5 bases). In germline, CDR1 is MNHEY, CDR2 SVGAGI. The V and J ends lost 6 bases and 0 bases respectively, with 11 bases between them. The CDR3 is 14 residues long. CDR3 bases: TGTGCCAGCAGATGGAGGGGCCTGAACACTGAAGCTTTCTTT. It codes for CASRWRGLNTEAFF.

This sequence joins TRBV11-2 and TRBJ2-7; D is ambiguous. This CDR3 region has 15 residues. CDR1 and CDR2 (germline): SGHAT, FQNNGV. The V end was cut by 0 bases, the J end by 0 bases, with 9 bases between. CDR3 region: CASSLDRPPSYEQYF. In DNA, the CDR3 is TGTGCCAGCAGCTTAGATCGTCCCCCCTCCTACGAGCAGTACTTC.

In its sample, this clone was seen a few times. V usage is TRBV30 and J usage is TRBJ1-2; maybe TRBD1 (6 bases). In germline, CDR1 is GTSNPN, CDR2 SVGIG (reference sequence). Trimming stripped 1 base from V and 3 bases from J, with 6 bases between. This CDR3 contains 12 residues. The CDR3, as DNA: TGTGCCTGGAGTGACAGGGACTATGGCTACACCTTC. It translates to CAWSDRDYGYTF.

V is TRBV7-3 and J is TRBJ2-3, with 8 bases aligning to TRBD1. J gave up 1 base and V 5 bases, and 5 bases lay outside the gene matches. Germline V lookup: CDR1 SGHTA, CDR2 FQGTGA. CDR3 length equals 15 residues. The CDR3 nucleotides read TGTGCCAGCAGCAAACAGGGGGAACGCACAGATACGCAGTATTTT. It codes for CASSKQGERTDTQYF.

This chain links TRBV6-4 with TRBJ2-3, with D possibly TRBD1 on 5 matching bases. V gave up 6 bases and J gave up 3 bases, with 10 bases separating them. Per germline, CDR1 MRHNA and CDR2 SNTAGT. The CDR3 consists of 13 residues. CDR3 sequence reads: CASSRDRTDTQYF. The CDR3 DNA follows: TGTGCCAGCAGCAGGGATCGGACAGATACGCAGTATTTT.

The rearrangement joins TRBV5-1 to TRBJ1-2; D is unresolved. The CDR3 spans 15 residues. The germline V gene has CDR1 SGHRS and CDR2 YFSETQ. With 0 bases removed from V and 2 bases from J, the gap between germline ends came to 11 bases. The CDR3: CASSLAGELNYGYTF. In nucleotides, the CDR3 is TGCGCCAGCAGCTTGGCCGGGGAGCTCAACTATGGCTACACCTTC.

The sample holds a few counts of this clone. V and J are TRBV7-9 and TRBJ1-2; D is uncertain. Germline V CDR1 and CDR2: SEHNR, FQNEAQ (reference sequence). Deletions cut 1 base from V and 5 bases from J, with 11 bases between. The CDR3 spans 14 residues. CDR3 in DNA: TGTGCCAGCAGCTTAGTGGGCAGTCGGTATGGCTACACCTTC. This sequence encodes CASSLVGSRYGYTF.

A word on this clone: Other nucleotide sequences in the sample specify the same CDR3. V gene TRBV6-5 combines with J gene TRBJ2-3; TRBD2 aligns across 9 bases. The CDR3 has 15 amino acids. Germline values: CDR1 MNHEY, CDR2 SVGAGI. V lost 2 bases to trimming and J lost 5 bases; unmatched junction nucleotides: 5. In DNA, the CDR3 is TGTGCCAGCAGTTACCGCGGGGGGGCCGGAGATACGCAGTATTTT. Translation gives CASSYRGGAGDTQYF.

This chain uses TRBV28 with TRBJ1-6, with TRBD1 identical over 7 bases. The V gene's germline CDR1 is MDHEN and CDR2 SYDVKM. This CDR3 comprises 14 residues. V trimming: 6 bases; J trimming: 7 bases; junction bases outside the gene matches: 6. This chain's CDR3 is CASSPGQINSPLHF. The CDR3 DNA follows: TGTGCCAGCAGCCCGGGACAGATCAATTCACCCCTCCACTTT. The full variable domain, in which reference TRBV28 and TRBJ1-6 provide the parts outside the CDR3, is DVKVTQSSRYLVKRTGEKVFLECVQDMDHENMFWYRQDPGLGLRLIYFSYDVKMKEKGDIPEGYSVSREKKERFSLILESASTNQTSMYLCASSPGQINSPLHFGNGTRLTVT.

The CDR3 loop reads CASTVGQGGFQPQHF. DNA for the CDR3: TGTGCCAGCACCGTGGGACAGGGGGGGTTTCAGCCCCAGCATTTT. The chain couples TRBV6-5 to TRBJ1-5, with TRBD1 matching 11 bases. After removal of 7 bases from V and 6 bases from J, the junction contained 8 bases not matched to a gene. CDR3 length: 15 amino acids. Germline assignment: CDR1 MNHEY and CDR2 SVGAGI.

The rearrangement links TRBV7-2 to TRBJ2-2; TRBD2 is a possible D gene (6 bases). Germline lookup yields CDR1 SGHTA and CDR2 FQGNSA. CDR3 size: 16 residues. V lost 0 bases, J lost 5 bases, and 13 bases lay in between. The CDR3 is CASSLALLAVTGELFF. The CDR3 bases are TGTGCCAGCAGCTTAGCGCTATTAGCGGTAACCGGGGAGCTGTTTTTT.

The chain uses TRBV19 and TRBJ2-1; D is ambiguous. Per the germline V gene, CDR1 is LNHDA and CDR2 is SQIVND (reference sequence). This CDR3 has 13 residues. V was shortened by 1 base and J by 6 bases, with 7 bases between the two germline ends. The CDR3 DNA is TGTGCCAGTAGTATAGGTAGTTCCAATGAGCAGTTCTTC. Translated, it gives CASSIGSSNEQFF. Supplemented by reference TRBV19 and TRBJ2-1, the full variable domain reads DGGITQSPKYLFRKEGQNVTLSCEQNLNHDAMYWYRQDPGQGLRLIYYSQIVNDFQKGDIAEGYSVSREKKESFPLTVTSAQKNPTAFYLCASSIGSSNEQFFGPGTRLTVL.

This chain connects TRBV10-3 to TRBJ1-5, with D unclear. The germline V gene encodes CDR1 ENHRY and CDR2 SYGVKD. The germline V and J ends were trimmed by 3 bases and 0 bases, with 12 bases remaining between them. The CDR3 has 16 residues. DNA of the CDR3: TGTGCCATCAGTGATAGATCGGGAGATAGCAATCAGCCCCAGCATTTT. Its protein product is CAISDRSGDSNQPQHF.

This chain connects TRBV12-3 or TRBV12-4 to TRBJ1-1, with D hard to call. V was trimmed by 3 bases and J by 6 bases, leaving 11 bases between them. The CDR3 has 13 amino acids. CDR3 in DNA: TGTGCCAGCAGTTTGCGGGTGCGCGCTGAAGCTTTCTTT. It encodes CASSLRVRAEAFF.